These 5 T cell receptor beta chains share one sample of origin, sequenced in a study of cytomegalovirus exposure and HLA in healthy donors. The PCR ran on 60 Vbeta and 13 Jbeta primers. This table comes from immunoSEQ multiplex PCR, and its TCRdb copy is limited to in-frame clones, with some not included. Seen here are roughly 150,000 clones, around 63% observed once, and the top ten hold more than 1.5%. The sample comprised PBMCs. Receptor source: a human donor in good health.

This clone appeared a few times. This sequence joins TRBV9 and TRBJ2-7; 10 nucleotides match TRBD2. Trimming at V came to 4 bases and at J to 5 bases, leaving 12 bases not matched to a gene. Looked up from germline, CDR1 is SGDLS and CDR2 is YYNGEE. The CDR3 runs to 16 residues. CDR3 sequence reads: CASSKARAGGGNEQYF. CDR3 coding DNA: TGTGCCAGCAGCAAAGCCCGAGCGGGAGGGGGTAACGAGCAGTACTTC.

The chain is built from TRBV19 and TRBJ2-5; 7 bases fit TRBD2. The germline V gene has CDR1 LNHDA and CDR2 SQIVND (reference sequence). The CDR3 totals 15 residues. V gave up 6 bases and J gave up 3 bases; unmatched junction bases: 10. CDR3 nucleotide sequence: TGTGCCAGTAGACCCCGGGGGGAGGGCGAAGAGACCCAGTACTTC. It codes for CASRPRGEGEETQYF.

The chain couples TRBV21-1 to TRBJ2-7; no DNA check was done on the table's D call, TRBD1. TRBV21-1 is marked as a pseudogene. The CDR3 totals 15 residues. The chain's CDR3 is CASSKIGTGHHEQYF. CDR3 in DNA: TGTGCCAGCAGCAAAATCGGGACAGGGCACCACGAGCAGTACTTC.

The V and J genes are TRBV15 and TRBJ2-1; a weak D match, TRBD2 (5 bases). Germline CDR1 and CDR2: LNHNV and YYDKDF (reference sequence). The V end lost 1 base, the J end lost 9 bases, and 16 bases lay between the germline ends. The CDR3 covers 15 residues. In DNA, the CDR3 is TGTGCCACCAGCAGAGCCAGGCCTTTGAGCGGTGAGCAGTTCTTC. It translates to CATSRARPLSGEQFF.

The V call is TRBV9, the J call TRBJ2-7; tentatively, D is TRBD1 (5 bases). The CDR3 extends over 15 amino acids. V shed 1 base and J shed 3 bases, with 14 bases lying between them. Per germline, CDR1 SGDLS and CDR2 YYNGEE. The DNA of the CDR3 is TGTGCCAGCAGCGTAAGTCCCACAGGAGACTACGAGCAGTACTTC. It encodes CASSVSPTGDYEQYF.